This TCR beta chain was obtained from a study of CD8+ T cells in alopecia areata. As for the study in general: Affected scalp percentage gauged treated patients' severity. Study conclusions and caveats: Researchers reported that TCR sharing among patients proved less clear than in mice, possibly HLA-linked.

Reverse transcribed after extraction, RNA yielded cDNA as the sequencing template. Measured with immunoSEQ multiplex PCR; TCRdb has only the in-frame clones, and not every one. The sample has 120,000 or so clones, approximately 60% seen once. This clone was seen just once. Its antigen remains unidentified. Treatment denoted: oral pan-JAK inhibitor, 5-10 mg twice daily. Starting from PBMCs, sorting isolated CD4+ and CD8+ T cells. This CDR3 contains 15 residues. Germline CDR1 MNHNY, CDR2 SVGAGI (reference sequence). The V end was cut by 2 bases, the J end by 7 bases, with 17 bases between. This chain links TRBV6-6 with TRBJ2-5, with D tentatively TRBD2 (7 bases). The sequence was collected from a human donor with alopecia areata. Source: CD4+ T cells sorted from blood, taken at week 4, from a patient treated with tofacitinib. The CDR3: CASSYDGQRGGTQYF. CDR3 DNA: TGTGCCAGCAGTTACGACGGGCAAAGGGGGGGGACCCAGTACTTC.